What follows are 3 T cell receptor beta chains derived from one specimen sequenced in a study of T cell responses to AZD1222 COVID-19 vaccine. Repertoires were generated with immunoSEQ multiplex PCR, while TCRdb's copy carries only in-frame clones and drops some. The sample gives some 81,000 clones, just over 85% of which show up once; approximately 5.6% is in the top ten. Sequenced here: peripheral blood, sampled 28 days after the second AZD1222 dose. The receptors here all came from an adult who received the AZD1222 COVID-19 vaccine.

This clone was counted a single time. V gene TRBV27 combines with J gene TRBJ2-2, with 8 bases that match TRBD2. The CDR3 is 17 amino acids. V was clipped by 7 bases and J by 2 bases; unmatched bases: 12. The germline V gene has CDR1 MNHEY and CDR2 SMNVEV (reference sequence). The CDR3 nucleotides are TGTGCCAGCACCCGACTCCCGGGACTAGTAAACACCGGGGAGCTGTTTTTT. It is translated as CASTRLPGLVNTGELFF.

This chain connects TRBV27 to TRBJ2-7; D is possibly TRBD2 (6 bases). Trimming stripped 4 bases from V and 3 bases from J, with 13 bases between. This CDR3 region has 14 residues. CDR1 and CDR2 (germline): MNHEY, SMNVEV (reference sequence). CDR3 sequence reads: CASSSRLGFYEQYF. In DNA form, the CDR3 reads TGTGCCAGCAGTTCCCGACTAGGTTTCTACGAGCAGTACTTC.

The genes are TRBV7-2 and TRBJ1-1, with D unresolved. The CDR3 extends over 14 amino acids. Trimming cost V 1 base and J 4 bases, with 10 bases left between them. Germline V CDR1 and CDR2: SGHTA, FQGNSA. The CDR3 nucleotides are TGTGCCAGCAGCTTAGGGGGATTCAGCACTGAAGCTTTCTTT. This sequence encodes CASSLGGFSTEAFF.